The 7 T cell receptor beta chains in this list originate from one sample, sequenced in a study of OX40 agonist ivuxolimab in advanced cancers. Assay: immunoSEQ multiplex PCR; the TCRdb copy retains only in-frame clones and omits some. The data hold over 70,000 clones, with 85% to 90% observed a single time. The starting material was CD4+ or CD8+ T cells sorted from blood, obtained in a trial of the OX40 agonist ivuxolimab. Source of these receptors: an adult with an advanced solid tumor such as melanoma, head and neck, liver or kidney cancer.

The chain carries TRBV6-5 and TRBJ2-7, with TRBD1 identical over 9 bases. The CDR3 runs to 16 residues. V lost 2 bases to trimming and J lost 0 bases; unmatched junction nucleotides: 5. Germline V gives CDR1 MNHEY, CDR2 SVGAGI. In nucleotides, the CDR3 is TGTGCCAGCAGTTACGCTCGGACAGGGGACTCCTACGAGCAGTACTTC. Translating it yields CASSYARTGDSYEQYF.

The V gene is TRBV7-9, the J gene TRBJ1-1; TRBD1 aligns across 7 bases. The CDR3 extends over 13 amino acids. Losses at the gene ends were 5 bases for V and 2 bases for J; bases not matched to a gene: 2. The germline gives CDR1 SEHNR, CDR2 FQNEAQ (reference sequence). CDR3 region: CASSRDRNTEAFF. CDR3 DNA: TGTGCCAGCAGCCGGGACAGAAACACTGAAGCTTTCTTT.

This chain connects TRBV28 to TRBJ2-5, with D unresolved. CDR1 and CDR2 from the germline V gene are MDHEN and SYDVKM. The V end was cut by 7 bases, the J end by 2 bases, with 2 bases between. This CDR3 is built from 10 residues. DNA of the CDR3: TGTGCCAGCAAGCAAGAGACCCAGTACTTC. Protein sequence: CASKQETQYF.

V is TRBV6-5 and J is TRBJ2-7; 9 bases are a match to TRBD2. Trimming cost V 2 bases and J 2 bases; bases outside gene matches: 4. The CDR3 sequence is 15 residues long. Germline V gene sequence: CDR1 MNHEY, CDR2 SVGAGI. Here the CDR3 reads CASSYRAGGPYEQYF. The DNA for the CDR3 is TGTGCCAGCAGTTACCGGGCGGGAGGGCCCTACGAGCAGTACTTC.

The chain links TRBV13 to TRBJ2-3; 10 positions agree with TRBD2. CDR3 length equals 17 residues. Trimming cost V 0 bases and J 5 bases; bases outside gene matches: 8. The germline CDR1 and CDR2 sequences are PRHDT and FYEKMQ (reference sequence). CDR3 DNA sequence: TGTGCCAGCAGCTTAGGGGGGGCTAGCGGGAGAGAAGATACGCAGTATTTT. This gives the protein CASSLGGASGREDTQYF.

The chain uses TRBV19 and TRBJ2-1; 8 nucleotides line up with TRBD2. The J segment lost 4 bases and the V segment lost 1 base, leaving 6 bases of the junction unmatched. Per the germline V gene, CDR1 is LNHDA and CDR2 is SQIVND (reference sequence). The CDR3 runs 16 residues. The CDR3 nucleotides are TGTGCCAGTAGTATAGTGGGCCTAGCGGGTTACAATGAGCAGTTCTTC. Translated: CASSIVGLAGYNEQFF.

The CDR3 loop is CASSAHVSNYEQYF. As DNA, the CDR3 is TGTGCCAGCAGCGCCCATGTGAGTAACTACGAGCAGTACTTC. V and J are TRBV9 and TRBJ2-7; D gene uncertain. The CDR3 totals 14 residues. CDR1 and CDR2 from the germline V gene are SGDLS and YYNGEE. Trimming stripped 3 bases from V and 3 bases from J, with 13 bases between.